The entry below describes one T cell receptor beta chain. Antigen specificity is unknown. Measured with immunoSEQ multiplex PCR; TCRdb has only the in-frame clones, and not every one. The repertoire holds around 53,000 clones, 70% to 90% seen once, with roughly 6.4% in the top ten. The record originates from a study of T cell responses to AZD1222 COVID-19 vaccine. Study-wide findings and caveats: Repertoires were collected only later (after the peak T cell response had occurred).

Germline CDR1 SGHRS, CDR2 YFSETQ. Trimming cost V 1 base and J 2 bases; bases outside gene matches: 4. The CDR3 sequence is 15 residues long. The receptor comes from an adult who received the AZD1222 COVID-19 vaccine. The gene calls are TRBV5-1 and TRBJ2-7; 9 bases align to TRBD1. Sample: peripheral blood, taken 28 days after the second AZD1222 dose. The CDR3 spells CASSLLGDRAYEQYF. CDR3 DNA sequence: TGCGCCAGCAGCTTGTTAGGGGACAGGGCCTACGAGCAGTACTTC.